Sequencing of this T cell receptor beta chain was carried out in a study of blood T cell repertoires in COVID-19. The overall study: From T cells, B-cell-depleted T cells, or PBMCs came the material, which was cDNA or gDNA.

How the authors handled the data: From reference gene primer amplification, estimates of nucleated cell counts were derived. Libraries were prepared by immunoSEQ multiplex PCR; TCRdb keeps only in-frame clonotypes and omits some of them. The DNA was the basis for D and trimming; V, J and clone size are from that table. The data hold hundreds of thousands of clones, with 85% to 90% observed a single time. The CDR3 totals 16 residues. Germline V CDR1 and CDR2: MDHEN, SYDVKM. Trimming took 5 bases from V and 7 from J; bases not matched to a gene: 12. The chain has TRBV28 and TRBJ1-5, with TRBD1 identical over 9 bases. The receptor's source is a man younger than 45 who had recovered from COVID-19. The sample was PBMCs or T cells enriched from blood (not recorded which). In nucleotides, the CDR3 is TGTGCCAGCAGTCCGGGGGACAGGGCGGCCCCGCAGCCCCAGCATTTT. Its translation: CASSPGDRAAPQPQHF.